Following are 25 T cell receptor beta chains from one sample sequenced in a study of regulatory T cells in long-lasting Graves disease. Researchers made TCR beta libraries by using iRepertoire HTBI primers and running Arm-PCR on CDR3 regions. TCRdb analysed the multiplex PCR reads with MiXCR anew, one entry per CDR3 protein. The sample yields about 460,000 distinct CDR3 sequences, 22% seen once. The time point: persistent/refractory GD, antithyroid drugs over 5 years with positive TRAb. Isolated PBMC RNA provided the starting material for the TCR library. Sequenced material: peripheral blood mononuclear cells (PBMCs), taken when the disease was refractory, from a patient treated with antithyroid drugs. The receptors shown here come from a female donor with Graves disease.

This clonotype was observed many times. The chain has TRBV28 and TRBJ2-7; D is possibly TRBD2 (6 bases). Germline V gives CDR1 MDHEN, CDR2 SYDVKM. Between the trimmed V and J ends, which lost 3 bases and 6 bases, there was a span of 15 bases. The CDR3 loop spans 14 amino acids. CDR3 coding DNA: TGTGCCAGCAGTTTTTCGTGGGGGGATGGCGAGCAGTACTTC. Translation: CASSFSWGDGEQYF.

This clonotype was seen a few times. Written as DNA, the CDR3 is TGTGCCAGTAGTCTGGCTAGCGGTTACTACGAGCAGTACTTC. This codes for CASSLASGYYEQYF. This chain links TRBV19 with TRBJ2-7; 7 bases agree with TRBD2. The V segment lost 5 bases and the J segment 3 bases; nucleotides outside the gene matches: 7. CDR3 length equals 14 residues. CDR1 LNHDA and CDR2 SQIVND come from the germline V gene (reference sequence).

This clonotype was seen repeatedly, ten times or more. The V call is TRBV25-1, the J call TRBJ1-6; 12 positions match TRBD1. This CDR3 is built from 16 residues. The germline V gene encodes CDR1 MGHDK and CDR2 SYGVNS. After removal of 1 base from V and 10 bases from J, the junction contained 5 bases not matched to a gene. This CDR3 is CASSESGTGGESPLHF. DNA for the CDR3: TGTGCCAGCAGTGAATCCGGGACAGGGGGCGAATCACCCCTCCACTTT.

This clonotype was detected many times. The genes are TRBV15 and TRBJ2-7; TRBD1 is a possible D gene (6 bases). Trimming shortened V by 0 bases and J by 0 bases, and 15 bases separated the two germline ends. This CDR3 is built from 17 residues. Germline values: CDR1 LNHNV, CDR2 YYDKDF (reference sequence). The CDR3 region is CATSRESGRGISYEQYF. The CDR3 DNA is TGTGCCACCAGCAGAGAATCGGGCAGGGGCATCTCCTACGAGCAGTACTTC.

This clonotype was recorded at least ten times. The J gene is TRBJ2-5, the V gene TRBV20-1; D remains unclear. Germline V CDR1 and CDR2: DFQATT, SNEGSKA (reference sequence). The CDR3 contains 10 residues. Trimming took off 4 bases at V and 4 bases at J, with 4 bases between the two ends. The CDR3 loop is CSATLETQYF. CDR3 bases: TGCAGTGCTACCCTAGAGACCCAGTACTTC.

This clonotype was detected only a few times. This sequence joins TRBV30 and TRBJ1-2; D gene ambiguous. The CDR3 contains 14 residues. V shed 1 base and J shed 5 bases, with 14 bases lying between them. CDR1 is GTSNPN and CDR2 is SVGIG in the germline V gene (reference sequence). The CDR3 is CAWSAGRTLYGYTF. DNA for the CDR3: TGTGCCTGGAGTGCCGGCAGGACCCTTTATGGCTACACCTTC. Using reference TRBV30 and TRBJ1-2 for the parts outside the CDR3, the full variable domain is SQTIHQWPATLVQPVGSPLSLECTVEGTSNPNLYWYRQAAGRGLQLLFYSVGIGQISSEVPQNLSASRPQDRQFILSSKKLLLSDSGFYLCAWSAGRTLYGYTFGSGTRLTVV.

The chain joins TRBV5-1 to TRBJ1-2, with unresolved D. The CDR3 totals 13 residues. CDR1 SGHRS and CDR2 YFSETQ come from the germline V gene. V dropped 0 bases and J dropped 7 bases, with 10 bases sitting between them. CDR3 sequence reads: CASSLEGSGGYTF. The CDR3 DNA reads TGCGCCAGCAGCTTGGAAGGGTCGGGTGGCTACACCTTC. Full variable domain (missing parts from reference TRBV5-1 and TRBJ1-2): KAGVTQTPRYLIKTRGQQVTLSCSPISGHRSVSWYQQTPGQGLQFLFEYFSETQRNKGNFPGRFSGRQFSNSRSEMNVSTLELGDSALYLCASSLEGSGGYTFGSGTRLTVV.

This clonotype was counted between two and nine times. This chain links TRBV7-9 with TRBJ2-7; TRBD2 matches 12 bases. The CDR3 loop spans 16 amino acids. The germline CDR1 and CDR2 sequences are SEHNR and FQNEAQ (reference sequence). The trim removed 0 bases at V and 4 bases at J, leaving 4 bases unmatched. CDR3 DNA sequence: TGTGCCAGCAGCTTAGCCCGACTAGCGGGGGTATACGAGCAGTACTTC. The encoded protein is CASSLARLAGVYEQYF.

The CDR3 coding sequence is TGCAGTGCTAGAGTGAACAGCCCCTATGGCTACACCTTC. Protein sequence: CSARVNSPYGYTF. This sequence joins TRBV20-1 and TRBJ1-2; unclear D gene. This CDR3 comprises 13 residues. V shed 1 base and J shed 4 bases, with 10 bases lying between them. CDR1 DFQATT and CDR2 SNEGSKA come from the germline V gene (reference sequence).

This clonotype was counted ten times or more. The genes are TRBV6-2 or TRBV6-3 and TRBJ2-7, with 10 bases identical to TRBD2. V dropped 9 bases and J dropped 2; count of bases not matched to a gene: 7. This CDR3 comprises 14 residues. Germline values: CDR1 MNHEY, CDR2 SVGEGT. CDR3 coding DNA: TGTGCCAGTAGTAGCGGGAGGATAGCCTACGAGCAGTACTTC. This sequence encodes CASSSGRIAYEQYF.

This clonotype was recorded at least ten times. The gene calls are TRBV2 and TRBJ2-2; 7 bases are shared with TRBD1. The CDR3 contains 14 residues. The V gene end was trimmed by 7 bases and the J gene end by 4 bases; junction bases not matched to a gene: 6. CDR1 and CDR2 from the germline V gene are SNHLY and FYNNEI. The CDR3 sequence is CASTDRTSTGELFF. The CDR3 DNA follows: TGTGCCAGCACGGACAGGACTTCCACCGGGGAGCTGTTTTTT.

This clonotype appeared many times. An end of the junction differs from the germline gene, which may be a read error. This chain connects TRBV28 to TRBJ1-4; D is uncertain. This CDR3 is built from 15 residues. The germline gives CDR1 MDHEN, CDR2 SYDVKM. This CDR3 reads CASTLGLGRGEKLFF. CDR3 in DNA: TGTGCCAGCACTTTAGGATTGGGTCGGGGTGAAAAACTGTTTTTT. Full variable domain (remainder filled in from reference TRBV28 and TRBJ1-4): DVKVTQSSRYLVKRTGEKVFLECVQDMDHENMFWYRQDPGLGLRLIYFSYDVKMKEKGDIPEGYSVSREKKERFSLILESASTNQTSMYLCASTLGLGRGEKLFFGSGTQLSVL.

The chain combines TRBV28 with TRBJ1-3; possibly TRBD1 for D (5 bases). This CDR3 comprises 15 residues. Trimming pared 3 bases from V and 1 base from J, leaving 10 bases between. The germline gives CDR1 MDHEN, CDR2 SYDVKM. CDR3 DNA: TGTGCCAGCAGTTTCAGGGCAGAATCTGGAAACACCATATATTTT. Amino acids: CASSFRAESGNTIYF. Drawing the rest from reference TRBV28 and TRBJ1-3, the complete variable domain is DVKVTQSSRYLVKRTGEKVFLECVQDMDHENMFWYRQDPGLGLRLIYFSYDVKMKEKGDIPEGYSVSREKKERFSLILESASTNQTSMYLCASSFRAESGNTIYFGEGSWLTVV.

The chain joins TRBV28 to TRBJ1-6, with 8 bases matching TRBD1. The germline V gene has CDR1 MDHEN and CDR2 SYDVKM. CDR3 length: 16 residues. V lost 5 bases to trimming and J lost 7 bases; unmatched junction nucleotides: 10. CDR3 loop: CASSLSTGATNSPLHF. The CDR3, as DNA: TGTGCCAGCAGTCTGTCGACAGGGGCTACAAATTCACCCCTCCACTTT.

This sequence joins TRBV28 and TRBJ1-2, with TRBD1 matching 9 bases. From germline, CDR1 is MDHEN and CDR2 SYDVKM. V gave up 6 bases and J gave up 3 bases; unmatched junction bases: 8. This CDR3 spans 15 amino acids. The CDR3 here is CASRSFGTGYYGYTF. The CDR3 nucleotides read TGTGCCAGCAGGTCATTCGGGACAGGGTACTATGGCTACACCTTC.

The chain links TRBV6-2 or TRBV6-3 to TRBJ2-4, with a possible D match to TRBD1 (6 bases). The CDR3 sequence is 14 residues long. Looked up from germline, CDR1 is MNHEY and CDR2 is SVGEGT. Trimming removed 6 bases from V and 8 bases from J, with 17 bases in between. CDR3 bases: TGTGCCAGCAGAGACTCGGGCCCAGGGGACATTCAGTACTTC. The encoded protein is CASRDSGPGDIQYF.

The genes are TRBV4-3 and TRBJ1-1, with D unclear. Germline CDR1 and CDR2: LGHNA and YSLEER. This CDR3 is built from 13 residues. V gave up 0 bases and J gave up 4 bases, with 6 bases separating them. This CDR3 reads CASSQDRITEAFF. In DNA form, the CDR3 reads TGCGCCAGCAGCCAAGACAGGATCACTGAAGCTTTCTTT.

The V and J genes are TRBV6-2 or TRBV6-3 and TRBJ1-2; D may be TRBD1 (5 bases). Trimming removed 5 bases at V and 4 bases at J, with 11 bases between. The CDR3 is 13 amino acids. The germline gives CDR1 MNHEY, CDR2 SVGEGT. CDR3 region: CASSVNGAYGYTF. DNA of the CDR3: TGTGCCAGCAGTGTAAACGGGGCCTATGGCTACACCTTC.

This clonotype has at least ten counts. This chain uses TRBV28 with TRBJ1-2; D remains ambiguous. CDR1 and CDR2 (germline): MDHEN, SYDVKM. V was clipped by 3 bases and J by 8 bases, with 13 bases between them. The CDR3 totals 13 residues. CDR3 coding DNA: TGTGCCAGCAGTTTTGCGGGATTTAGGGGCTACACCTTC. It is translated as CASSFAGFRGYTF.

The V and J genes are TRBV19 and TRBJ1-1; D gene uncertain. V lost 8 bases and J lost 0, with 7 bases in between. Germline V gene lookup returns CDR1 LNHDA and CDR2 SQIVND (reference sequence). CDR3 length: 12 residues. The CDR3 nucleotides are TGTGCCAGTGGATATATGAACACTGAAGCTTTCTTT. It yields the protein CASGYMNTEAFF. Based on the CDR3 plus reference TRBV19 and TRBJ1-1, the full variable domain is DGGITQSPKYLFRKEGQNVTLSCEQNLNHDAMYWYRQDPGQGLRLIYYSQIVNDFQKGDIAEGYSVSREKKESFPLTVTSAQKNPTAFYLCASGYMNTEAFFGQGTRLTVV.

This clonotype has a count of ten or more. The chain is built from TRBV6-2 or TRBV6-3 and TRBJ1-2; 8 bases agree with TRBD1. Germline assignment: CDR1 MNHEY and CDR2 SVGEGT. J was trimmed by 3 bases and V by 2 bases; bases with no gene match: 8. There are 16 residues in the CDR3. The CDR3 DNA is TGTGCCAGCAGTTACGGGGACAGGACCGGAGACTATGGCTACACCTTC. Its translation is CASSYGDRTGDYGYTF.

The table lists this clonotype with many counts. The CDR3 spells CASSLGGAGANVLTF. The CDR3 region has the DNA TGTGCCAGCAGCTTAGGAGGAGCCGGGGCCAACGTCCTGACTTTC. The chain is built from TRBV28 and TRBJ2-6; perhaps TRBD2 as D (5 bases). V lost 6 bases and J 4 bases, leaving 13 bases between the germline ends. This CDR3 is built from 15 residues. Germline CDR1 MDHEN, CDR2 SYDVKM.

This clonotype showed up just a few times. This chain links TRBV10-3 with TRBJ2-7, with 8 bases fitting TRBD2. Germline trimming cut 3 bases from V and 6 bases from J; bases unmatched to any gene: 10. The CDR3 length is 15 residues. Germline assignment: CDR1 ENHRY and CDR2 SYGVKD. For the CDR3, the DNA is TGTGCCATCAGTGATTTTGTCGGGAGGGCCTTCGAGCAGTACTTC. Amino acid sequence: CAISDFVGRAFEQYF.

The gene calls are TRBV6-2 or TRBV6-3 and TRBJ2-2; D could derive from TRBD1 or TRBD2 (6 bases each). Germline CDR1 MNHEY, CDR2 SVGEGT. This CDR3 comprises 15 residues. V was clipped by 0 bases and J by 4 bases, with 9 bases between them. The CDR3 DNA sequence: TGTGCCAGCAGTTACTCGGAGGGGGTCACCGGGGAGCTGTTTTTT. It is translated as CASSYSEGVTGELFF.

The chain has TRBV7-2 and TRBJ2-5; TRBD2 might be the D (5 bases). The V gene lost 5 bases and the J gene lost 11 bases, with 24 bases spanning the gap. The length of the CDR3 is 15 residues. CDR1 SGHTA and CDR2 FQGNSA come from the germline V gene. This CDR3 reads CASSINGAGLRGQYF. The DNA of the CDR3 is TGTGCCAGCAGCATAAATGGTGCGGGCCTCAGAGGGCAGTACTTC.